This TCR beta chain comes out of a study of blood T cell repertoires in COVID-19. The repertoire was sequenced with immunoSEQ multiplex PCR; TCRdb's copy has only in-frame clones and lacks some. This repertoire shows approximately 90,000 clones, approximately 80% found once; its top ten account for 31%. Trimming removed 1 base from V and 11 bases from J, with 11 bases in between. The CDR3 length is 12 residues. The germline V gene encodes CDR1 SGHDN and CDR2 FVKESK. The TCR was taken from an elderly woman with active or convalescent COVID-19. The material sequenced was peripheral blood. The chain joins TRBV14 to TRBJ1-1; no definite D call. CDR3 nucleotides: TGTGCCAGCAGCCAAGCACGTGCGGGGGCTTTCTTT. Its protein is CASSQARAGAFF.